The TCR beta chain under discussion was sequenced for a study of shared clonotypes between healthy human individuals. Study-wide findings and caveats: Some clonotypes were shared by all four sorted-subset donors, while others were not shared. The non-shared ones had lower generation probabilities than the shared ones.

Deep level was the assay's run setting. Method: immunoSEQ multiplex PCR; TCRdb's copy keeps in-frame clones and lacks some. Here the sample spans approximately 2.5 million clones, 93% being singletons. The CDR3 loop spans 15 amino acids. Germline V gives CDR1 SGHNT, CDR2 YYREEE (reference sequence). V lost 0 bases and J 1 base, leaving 10 bases between the germline ends. The authors divided CD4+ cells into CD45RA+ naive and CD45RA-negative memory subsets. This clone was observed many times. What it recognizes is unknown. This TCR derives from a man in his late teens or twenties in good health. Some clones in this sample may be carry-over from other donors' samples. This chain joins TRBV5-4 and TRBJ1-1; D uncertain. The sequencing input was naive CD4+ T cells from PBMCs. Regarding subset: CD45RA+ positively selected. CDR3: CASSLESGPNTEAFF. CDR3 DNA: TGTGCCAGCAGCTTGGAGTCAGGACCGAACACTGAAGCTTTCTTT.